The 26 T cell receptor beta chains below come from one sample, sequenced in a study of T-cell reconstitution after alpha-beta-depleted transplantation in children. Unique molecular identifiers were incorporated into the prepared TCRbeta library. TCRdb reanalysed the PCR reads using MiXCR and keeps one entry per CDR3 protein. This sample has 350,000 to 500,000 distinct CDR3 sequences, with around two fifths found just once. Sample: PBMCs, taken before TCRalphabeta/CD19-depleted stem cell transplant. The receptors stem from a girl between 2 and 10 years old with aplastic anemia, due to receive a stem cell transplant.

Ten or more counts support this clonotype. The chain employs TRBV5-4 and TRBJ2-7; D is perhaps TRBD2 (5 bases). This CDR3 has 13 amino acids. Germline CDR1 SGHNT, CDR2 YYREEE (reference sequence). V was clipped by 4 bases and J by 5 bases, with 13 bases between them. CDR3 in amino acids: CASSHHGGNEQYF. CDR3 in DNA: TGTGCCAGCAGCCACCATGGAGGAAACGAGCAGTACTTC.

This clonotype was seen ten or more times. The CDR3 spells CSAGAWGAGETQYF. The CDR3 DNA reads as TGCAGCGCTGGGGCATGGGGGGCGGGGGAGACCCAGTACTTC. The chain employs TRBV20-1 and TRBJ2-5, with D possibly being TRBD1 or TRBD2 (6 bases each). Per germline, CDR1 DFQATT and CDR2 SNEGSKA (reference sequence). The length of the CDR3 is 14 residues.

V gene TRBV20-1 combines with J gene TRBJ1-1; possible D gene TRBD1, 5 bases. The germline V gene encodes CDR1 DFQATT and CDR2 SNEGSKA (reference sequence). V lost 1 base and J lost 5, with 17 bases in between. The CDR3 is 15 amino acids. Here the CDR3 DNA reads TGCAGTGCTAGAGTCCCCCAGCAGGGTCGTACTGAAGCTTTCTTT. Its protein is CSARVPQQGRTEAFF.

The CDR3 DNA reads TGTGCCAGCAGCTTAGGAGGTGGGAAAGAGGCTGGAAACACCATATATTTT. As protein: CASSLGGGKEAGNTIYF. The chain employs TRBV7-8 and TRBJ1-3; D remains unclear. There are 17 residues in the CDR3. The germline V gene has CDR1 SGHVS and CDR2 FQNEAQ. Trimming stripped 1 base from V and 2 bases from J, with 15 bases between.

The CDR3: CSAGLDAHTQYF. The CDR3 coding sequence is TGCAGTGCCGGACTGGACGCCCATACGCAGTATTTT. The rearrangement uses TRBV20-1 and TRBJ2-3, with D maybe TRBD2 (5 bases). Trimming stripped 6 bases from V and 7 bases from J, with 14 bases between. Germline V gene data show CDR1 as DFQATT and CDR2 as SNEGSKA (reference sequence). The CDR3 is made up of 12 amino acids.

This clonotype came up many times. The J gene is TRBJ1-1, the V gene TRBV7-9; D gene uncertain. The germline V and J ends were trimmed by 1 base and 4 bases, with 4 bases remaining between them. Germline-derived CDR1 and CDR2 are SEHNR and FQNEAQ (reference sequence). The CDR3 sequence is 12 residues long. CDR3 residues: CASSLDATEAFF. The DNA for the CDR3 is TGTGCCAGCAGCTTAGACGCCACTGAAGCTTTCTTT.

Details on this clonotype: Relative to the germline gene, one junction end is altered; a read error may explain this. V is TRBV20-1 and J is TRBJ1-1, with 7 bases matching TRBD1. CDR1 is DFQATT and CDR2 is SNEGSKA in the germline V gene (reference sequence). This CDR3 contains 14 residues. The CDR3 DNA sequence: TGCTGTGCTAGTCCTACGGACAGGAACACCGAAGCTTTCTTT. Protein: CCASPTDRNTEAFF.

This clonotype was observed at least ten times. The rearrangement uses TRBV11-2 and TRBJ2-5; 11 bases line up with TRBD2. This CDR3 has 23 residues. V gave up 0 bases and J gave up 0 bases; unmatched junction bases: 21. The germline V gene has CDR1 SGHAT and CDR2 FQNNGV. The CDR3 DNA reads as TGTGCCAGCAGCTTAGATTATATTCGGGTAGCGGGAGGGCCGAGTATGGACCAAGAGACCCAGTACTTC. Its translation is CASSLDYIRVAGGPSMDQETQYF.

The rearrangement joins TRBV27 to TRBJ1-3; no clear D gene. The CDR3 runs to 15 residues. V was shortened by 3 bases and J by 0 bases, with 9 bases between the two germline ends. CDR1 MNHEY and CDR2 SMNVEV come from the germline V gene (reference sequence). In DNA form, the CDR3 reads TGTGCCAGCAGTTTGACCCCGTACTCTGGAAACACCATATATTTT. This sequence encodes CASSLTPYSGNTIYF.

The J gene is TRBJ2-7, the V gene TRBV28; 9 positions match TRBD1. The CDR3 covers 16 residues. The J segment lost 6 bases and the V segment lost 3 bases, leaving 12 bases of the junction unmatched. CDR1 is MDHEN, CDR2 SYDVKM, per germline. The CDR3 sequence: CASSLAPTGQGGEQYF. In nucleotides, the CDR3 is TGTGCCAGCAGTTTGGCCCCCACGGGACAGGGCGGCGAGCAGTACTTC.

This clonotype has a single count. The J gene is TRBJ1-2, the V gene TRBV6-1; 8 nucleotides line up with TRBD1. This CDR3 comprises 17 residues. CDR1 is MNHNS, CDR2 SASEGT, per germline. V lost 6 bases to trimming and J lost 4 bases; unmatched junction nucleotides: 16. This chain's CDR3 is CASREAMGTGAPYGYTF. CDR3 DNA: TGTGCCAGCAGGGAGGCAATGGGGACAGGCGCTCCCTATGGCTACACCTTC.

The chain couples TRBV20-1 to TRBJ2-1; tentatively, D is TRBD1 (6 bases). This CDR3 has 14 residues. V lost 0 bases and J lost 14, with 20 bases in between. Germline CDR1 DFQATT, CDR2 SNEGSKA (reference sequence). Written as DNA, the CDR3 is TGCAGTGCTAGAGAGGCGTTGGGGGCAATCGATGAGTTCTTC. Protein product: CSAREALGAIDEFF.

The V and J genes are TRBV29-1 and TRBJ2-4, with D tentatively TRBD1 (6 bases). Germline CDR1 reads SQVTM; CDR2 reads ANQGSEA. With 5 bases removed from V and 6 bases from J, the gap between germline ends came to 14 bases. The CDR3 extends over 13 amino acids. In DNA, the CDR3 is TGCAGCGTTCCTCGGGACACAGGAAACATTCAGTACTTC. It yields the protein CSVPRDTGNIQYF.

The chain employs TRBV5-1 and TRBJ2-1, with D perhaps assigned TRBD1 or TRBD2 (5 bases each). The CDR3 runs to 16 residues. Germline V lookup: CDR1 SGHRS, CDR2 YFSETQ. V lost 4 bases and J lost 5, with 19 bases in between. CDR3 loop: CASSPGTPNLNNEQFF. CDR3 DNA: TGCGCCAGCAGCCCCGGGACCCCGAACCTTAACAATGAGCAGTTCTTC.

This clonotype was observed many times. CDR3 region: CASSYPGAKPQHF. The CDR3 DNA is TGTGCCAGCAGTTACCCCGGGGCGAAGCCCCAGCATTTT. This chain links TRBV6-6 with TRBJ1-5; D might be TRBD1 (5 bases). V lost 2 bases, J lost 8 bases, and 10 bases lay in between. The CDR3 extends over 13 amino acids. The germline CDR1 and CDR2 sequences are MNHNY and SVGAGI (reference sequence).

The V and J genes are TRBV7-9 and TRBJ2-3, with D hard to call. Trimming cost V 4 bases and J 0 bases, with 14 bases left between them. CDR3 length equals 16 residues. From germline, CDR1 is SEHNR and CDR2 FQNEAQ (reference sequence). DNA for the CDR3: TGTGCCAGCAGCTCCCCCGTGGCAGCGAGCACAGATACGCAGTATTTT. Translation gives CASSSPVAASTDTQYF.

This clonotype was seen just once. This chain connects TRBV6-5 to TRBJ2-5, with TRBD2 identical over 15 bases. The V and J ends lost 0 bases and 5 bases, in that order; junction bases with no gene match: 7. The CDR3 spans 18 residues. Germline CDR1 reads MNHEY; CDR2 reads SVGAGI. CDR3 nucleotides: TGTGCCAGCAGTTACTCCCGGACTAGCGGGGGGGATATGGAGACCCAGTACTTC. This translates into CASSYSRTSGGDMETQYF.

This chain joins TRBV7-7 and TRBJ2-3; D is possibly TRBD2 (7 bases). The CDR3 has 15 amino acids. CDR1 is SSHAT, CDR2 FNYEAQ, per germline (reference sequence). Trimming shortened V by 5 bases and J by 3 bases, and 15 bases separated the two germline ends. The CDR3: CASSVLGGPTDTQYF. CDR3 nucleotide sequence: TGTGCCAGCAGCGTCCTGGGGGGGCCAACAGATACGCAGTATTTT. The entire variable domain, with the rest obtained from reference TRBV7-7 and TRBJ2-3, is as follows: GAGVSQSPRYKVTKRGQDVTLRCDPISSHATLYWYQQALGQGPEFLTYFNYEAQPDKSGLPSDRFSAERPEGSISTLTIQRTEQRDSAMYRCASSVLGGPTDTQYFGPGTRLTVL.

CDR3 nucleotide sequence: TGTGCCAGCAGCTTGGGGACCTGGGGCGCTGGGGCCAACGTCCTGACTTTC. Amino acids: CASSLGTWGAGANVLTF. This chain joins TRBV5-6 and TRBJ2-6; D might be TRBD1 (5 bases). The germline V and J ends were trimmed by 0 bases and 2 bases, with 12 bases remaining between them. Germline CDR1 is SGHDT and CDR2 is YYEEEE. The CDR3 is 17 amino acids. The full variable domain, in which reference TRBV5-6 and TRBJ2-6 provide the parts outside the CDR3, is DAGVTQSPTHLIKTRGQQVTLRCSPKSGHDTVSWYQQALGQGPQFIFQYYEEEERQRGNFPDRFSGHQFPNYSSELNVNALLLGDSALYLCASSLGTWGAGANVLTFGAGSRLTVL.

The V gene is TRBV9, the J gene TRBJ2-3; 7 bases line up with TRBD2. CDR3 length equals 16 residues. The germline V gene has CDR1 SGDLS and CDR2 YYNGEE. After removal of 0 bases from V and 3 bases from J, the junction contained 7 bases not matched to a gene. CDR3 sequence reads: CASSVVGGGPTDTQYF. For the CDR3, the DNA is TGTGCCAGCAGCGTAGTTGGGGGAGGGCCGACAGATACGCAGTATTTT.

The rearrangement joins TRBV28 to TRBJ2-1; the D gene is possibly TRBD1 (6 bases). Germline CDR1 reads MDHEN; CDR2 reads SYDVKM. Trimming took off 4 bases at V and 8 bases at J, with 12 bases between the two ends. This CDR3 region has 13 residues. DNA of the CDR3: TGTGCCAGCAGTTCCGGACAGACCTATGAGCAGTTCTTC. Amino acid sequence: CASSSGQTYEQFF.

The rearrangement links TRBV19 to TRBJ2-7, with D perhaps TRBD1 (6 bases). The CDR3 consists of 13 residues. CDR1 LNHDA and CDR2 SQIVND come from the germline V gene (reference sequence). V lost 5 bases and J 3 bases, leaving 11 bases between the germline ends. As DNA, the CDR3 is TGTGCCAGTAGTCTGGGGGCTTACTACGAGCAGTACTTC. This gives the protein CASSLGAYYEQYF.

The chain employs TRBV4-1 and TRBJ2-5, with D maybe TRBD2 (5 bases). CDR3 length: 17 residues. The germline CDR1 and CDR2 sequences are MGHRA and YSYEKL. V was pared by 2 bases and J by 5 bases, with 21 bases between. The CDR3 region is CASSQRGLPSGRETQYF. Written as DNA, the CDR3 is TGCGCCAGCAGCCAAAGAGGGCTACCTTCAGGCAGGGAGACCCAGTACTTC.

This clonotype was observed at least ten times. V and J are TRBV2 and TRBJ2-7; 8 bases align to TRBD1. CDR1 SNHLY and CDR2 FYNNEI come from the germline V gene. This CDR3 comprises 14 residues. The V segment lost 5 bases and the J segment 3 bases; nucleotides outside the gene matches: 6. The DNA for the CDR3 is TGTGCCAGCAGTATGACAGGGGCTAACTACGAGCAGTACTTC. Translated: CASSMTGANYEQYF.

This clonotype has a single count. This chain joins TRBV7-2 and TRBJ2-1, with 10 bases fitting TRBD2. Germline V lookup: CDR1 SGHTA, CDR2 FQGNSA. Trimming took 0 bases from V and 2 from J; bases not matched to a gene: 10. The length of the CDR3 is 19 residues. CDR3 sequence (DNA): TGTGCCAGCAGCTTAGCTCGCGGACTAGCGGTAGGGGCCTACAATGAGCAGTTCTTC. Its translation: CASSLARGLAVGAYNEQFF.

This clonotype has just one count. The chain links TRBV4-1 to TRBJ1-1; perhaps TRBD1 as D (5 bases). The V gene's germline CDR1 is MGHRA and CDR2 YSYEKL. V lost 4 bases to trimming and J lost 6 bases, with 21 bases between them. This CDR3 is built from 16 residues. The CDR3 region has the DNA TGCGCCAGCAGCCCCCGCTGGGACCTCAGGAGGGCTGAAGCTTTCTTT. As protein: CASSPRWDLRRAEAFF.